This T cell receptor (beta chain) came from a study of identical twins. Points from the study as a whole: It was cross-sectional statistical analysis, not following the same donors, that the conclusions relied on.

Germline CDR1 reads MNHNS; CDR2 reads SASEGT. Trimming took off 7 bases at V and 4 bases at J, with 12 bases between the two ends. The CDR3 has 13 residues. TCRdb used MiXCR to reprocess the 5' RACE reads, holding one entry per CDR3 protein. The sample consists of 350,000 to 600,000 distinct CDR3 sequences, 14% of them appearing once. This clonotype turned up a few times. Its cognate antigen is unknown. Only healthy Caucasians were included as donors. These data are also associated with another study on yellow fever vaccine responses in identical twins.

Source material: CD4+ T cells sorted from blood. The chain couples TRBV6-1 to TRBJ2-3; D might be TRBD2 (5 bases). The clonotype originates from a woman younger than 35 in good health. The CDR3 sequence: CASNKDGADTQYF. CDR3 nucleotide sequence: TGTGCCAGCAATAAGGACGGGGCAGATACGCAGTATTTT.